The 16 T cell receptor beta chains reported below all come from one sample, sequenced in a study of identical twins. MiXCR was run by TCRdb on the 5' RACE reads, yielding one entry per CDR3 protein. The repertoire consists of hundreds of thousands of distinct CDR3 sequences, with about 14% occurring once and the leading ten covering 8.5% to 10%. Sequencing input: memory (CD45RO+) T cells sorted from blood. Every receptor here comes from a woman between 18 and 29 years old in good health.

V is TRBV6-1 and J is TRBJ2-7; 8 bases align to TRBD2. Germline assignment: CDR1 MNHNS and CDR2 SASEGT. The CDR3 runs 15 residues. The junction had 12 bases not matched to a gene; V was cut back by 7 bases and J by 4 bases. The CDR3 here is CASTQGSAGEYEQYF. In DNA, the CDR3 is TGTGCCAGCACCCAAGGGTCAGCGGGGGAATACGAGCAGTACTTC.

This clonotype came up many times. V gene TRBV20-1 combines with J gene TRBJ1-1; tentative D call: TRBD1 (5 bases). CDR3 size: 12 residues. The V and J ends lost 2 bases and 6 bases respectively, with 10 bases between them. CDR1 DFQATT and CDR2 SNEGSKA come from the germline V gene (reference sequence). The CDR3 DNA sequence: TGCAGTGCTAGATTTGGAGGGGCTGAAGCTTTCTTT. As protein: CSARFGGAEAFF.

The V and J genes are TRBV6-1 and TRBJ2-6; no clear D. The CDR3 length is 15 residues. The V end was cut by 6 bases, the J end by 0 bases, with 9 bases between. Germline V gene lookup returns CDR1 MNHNS and CDR2 SASEGT. As DNA, the CDR3 is TGTGCCAGCAGCACAGCGAGCTCTGGGGCCAACGTCCTGACTTTC. Its translation is CASSTASSGANVLTF.

This clonotype was found a few times. V usage is TRBV4-3 and J usage is TRBJ1-3; D call uncertain. V lost 0 bases to trimming and J lost 1 base, with 10 bases between them. This CDR3 has 16 residues. The germline V gene has CDR1 LGHNA and CDR2 YSLEER. Here the CDR3 DNA reads TGCGCCAGCAGCCAAGAAAGGGTGACTTCTGGAAACACCATATATTTT. Its translation is CASSQERVTSGNTIYF.

This clonotype was counted at least ten times. The chain uses TRBV15 and TRBJ2-7, with TRBD2 identical over 11 bases. Trimming at V came to 8 bases and at J to 0 bases, leaving 3 bases not matched to a gene. Germline V gene sequence: CDR1 LNHNV, CDR2 YYDKDF (reference sequence). This CDR3 comprises 14 residues. The CDR3 nucleotides read TGTGCCACCTCTAGCGGGGGGAGCTCCTACGAGCAGTACTTC. This encodes CATSSGGSSYEQYF.

V is TRBV20-1 and J is TRBJ2-3; unclear D gene. Germline V gene data show CDR1 as DFQATT and CDR2 as SNEGSKA (reference sequence). V gave up 3 bases and J gave up 6 bases, with 7 bases separating them. CDR3 length equals 11 residues. The CDR3 here is CSASPLDTQYF. The CDR3 region has the DNA TGCAGTGCTAGTCCTTTGGATACGCAGTATTTT.

The sample holds a few counts of this clonotype. This sequence joins TRBV20-1 and TRBJ2-5; 8 bases fit TRBD1. V lost 6 bases to trimming and J lost 4 bases; unmatched junction nucleotides: 1. The germline CDR1 and CDR2 sequences are DFQATT and SNEGSKA (reference sequence). This CDR3 has 11 residues. The CDR3 nucleotides are TGCAGTGCAGACAGGGGAGAGACCCAGTACTTC. It translates to CSADRGETQYF.

The chain links TRBV29-1 to TRBJ1-2, with no clear D. This CDR3 is 14 amino acids long. V shed 1 base and J shed 4 bases, with 13 bases lying between them. From germline, CDR1 is SQVTM and CDR2 ANQGSEA. In nucleotides, the CDR3 is TGCAGCGTTGAAGTACCCCTGAATGGCTATGGCTACACCTTC. It specifies CSVEVPLNGYGYTF. The variable domain in full, with the rest retrieved from reference TRBV29-1 and TRBJ1-2, is SAVISQKPSRDICQRGTSLTIQCQVDSQVTMMFWYRQQPGQSLTLIATANQGSEATYESGFVIDKFPISRPNLTFSTLTVSNMSPEDSSIYLCSVEVPLNGYGYTFGSGTRLTVV.

This clonotype was counted a few times. Compared with germline, one end of the junction differs, possibly owing to a read error. This chain uses TRBV7-8 with TRBJ2-7; the D is unclear. Germline V gene data show CDR1 as SGHVS and CDR2 as FQNEAQ. This CDR3 has 14 amino acids. CDR3 region: CASSLDGAGDEQYF. In nucleotides, the CDR3 is TGTGCCAGCAGTTTAGACGGTGCCGGCGACGAGCAGTACTTC.

This clonotype turned up a few times. The chain uses TRBV20-1 and TRBJ2-2, with 9 bases aligning to TRBD1. The CDR3 covers 13 residues. Per germline, CDR1 DFQATT and CDR2 SNEGSKA (reference sequence). Trimming cost V 6 bases and J 5 bases; bases outside gene matches: 4. The CDR3: CSARTGVTGELFF. In DNA, the CDR3 is TGCAGTGCGAGGACAGGGGTAACCGGGGAGCTGTTTTTT.

This clonotype was detected only a few times. The chain joins TRBV12-3 or TRBV12-4 to TRBJ2-1; D is uncertain. V gave up 8 bases and J gave up 7 bases, with 15 bases separating them. The CDR3 contains 13 residues. CDR3 residues: CASVPADKNEQFF. The CDR3 nucleotides are TGTGCCAGCGTGCCGGCTGACAAGAATGAGCAGTTCTTC.

This clonotype was counted a few times. V and J are TRBV5-1 and TRBJ2-2, with 7 bases aligning to TRBD2. There are 17 residues in the CDR3. After removal of 3 bases from V and 2 bases from J, the junction contained 10 bases not matched to a gene. Germline CDR1 SGHRS, CDR2 YFSETQ. The CDR3: CASSWTYSGQNTGELFF. DNA for the CDR3: TGCGCCAGCAGCTGGACGTATAGCGGGCAAAACACCGGGGAGCTGTTTTTT. Full variable domain (missing parts from reference TRBV5-1 and TRBJ2-2): KAGVTQTPRYLIKTRGQQVTLSCSPISGHRSVSWYQQTPGQGLQFLFEYFSETQRNKGNFPGRFSGRQFSNSRSEMNVSTLELGDSALYLCASSWTYSGQNTGELFFGEGSRLTVL.

V and J are TRBV5-1 and TRBJ2-1, with 11 bases matching TRBD2. After removal of 7 bases from V and 5 bases from J, the junction contained 11 bases not matched to a gene. In germline, CDR1 is SGHRS, CDR2 YFSETQ. This CDR3 is built from 16 residues. CDR3 coding DNA: TGCGCCAGCGGTTACGCGACTAGCGGGAATCACAATGAGCAGTTCTTC. Translated: CASGYATSGNHNEQFF.

Of note for this clonotype: A much larger clone differs by one base, so this may be a read error. The CDR3: CCARTVGGGPTYNEQFF. The DNA of the CDR3 is TGCTGTGCTAGAACCGTTGGTGGGGGTCCTACCTACAATGAGCAGTTCTTC. This sequence joins TRBV20-1 and TRBJ2-1; D could derive from TRBD1 or TRBD2 (5 bases each). In germline, CDR1 is DFQATT, CDR2 SNEGSKA (reference sequence). The CDR3 consists of 17 residues.

A few counts support this clonotype. It is unclear where the CDR3 begins or ends on the DNA, so no DNA is shown, and the CDR3 is as TCRdb lists it. CDR3 protein: CASSSFGNGYTF. The V call is TRBV5-5, the J call TRBJ1-2. Germline loops: CDR1 SGHKS, CDR2 YYEKEE (reference sequence). The CDR3 is 12 amino acids in total, end residues counted.

This clonotype was counted many times. The rearrangement joins TRBV12-3 or TRBV12-4 to TRBJ2-1; 9 bases line up with TRBD2. After removal of 0 bases from V and 5 bases from J, the junction contained 2 bases not matched to a gene. The CDR3 is 15 amino acids. The CDR3 DNA sequence: TGTGCCAGCAGTTTAGCTAGCGGGGGAAACAATGAGCAGTTCTTC. Its translation: CASSLASGGNNEQFF.